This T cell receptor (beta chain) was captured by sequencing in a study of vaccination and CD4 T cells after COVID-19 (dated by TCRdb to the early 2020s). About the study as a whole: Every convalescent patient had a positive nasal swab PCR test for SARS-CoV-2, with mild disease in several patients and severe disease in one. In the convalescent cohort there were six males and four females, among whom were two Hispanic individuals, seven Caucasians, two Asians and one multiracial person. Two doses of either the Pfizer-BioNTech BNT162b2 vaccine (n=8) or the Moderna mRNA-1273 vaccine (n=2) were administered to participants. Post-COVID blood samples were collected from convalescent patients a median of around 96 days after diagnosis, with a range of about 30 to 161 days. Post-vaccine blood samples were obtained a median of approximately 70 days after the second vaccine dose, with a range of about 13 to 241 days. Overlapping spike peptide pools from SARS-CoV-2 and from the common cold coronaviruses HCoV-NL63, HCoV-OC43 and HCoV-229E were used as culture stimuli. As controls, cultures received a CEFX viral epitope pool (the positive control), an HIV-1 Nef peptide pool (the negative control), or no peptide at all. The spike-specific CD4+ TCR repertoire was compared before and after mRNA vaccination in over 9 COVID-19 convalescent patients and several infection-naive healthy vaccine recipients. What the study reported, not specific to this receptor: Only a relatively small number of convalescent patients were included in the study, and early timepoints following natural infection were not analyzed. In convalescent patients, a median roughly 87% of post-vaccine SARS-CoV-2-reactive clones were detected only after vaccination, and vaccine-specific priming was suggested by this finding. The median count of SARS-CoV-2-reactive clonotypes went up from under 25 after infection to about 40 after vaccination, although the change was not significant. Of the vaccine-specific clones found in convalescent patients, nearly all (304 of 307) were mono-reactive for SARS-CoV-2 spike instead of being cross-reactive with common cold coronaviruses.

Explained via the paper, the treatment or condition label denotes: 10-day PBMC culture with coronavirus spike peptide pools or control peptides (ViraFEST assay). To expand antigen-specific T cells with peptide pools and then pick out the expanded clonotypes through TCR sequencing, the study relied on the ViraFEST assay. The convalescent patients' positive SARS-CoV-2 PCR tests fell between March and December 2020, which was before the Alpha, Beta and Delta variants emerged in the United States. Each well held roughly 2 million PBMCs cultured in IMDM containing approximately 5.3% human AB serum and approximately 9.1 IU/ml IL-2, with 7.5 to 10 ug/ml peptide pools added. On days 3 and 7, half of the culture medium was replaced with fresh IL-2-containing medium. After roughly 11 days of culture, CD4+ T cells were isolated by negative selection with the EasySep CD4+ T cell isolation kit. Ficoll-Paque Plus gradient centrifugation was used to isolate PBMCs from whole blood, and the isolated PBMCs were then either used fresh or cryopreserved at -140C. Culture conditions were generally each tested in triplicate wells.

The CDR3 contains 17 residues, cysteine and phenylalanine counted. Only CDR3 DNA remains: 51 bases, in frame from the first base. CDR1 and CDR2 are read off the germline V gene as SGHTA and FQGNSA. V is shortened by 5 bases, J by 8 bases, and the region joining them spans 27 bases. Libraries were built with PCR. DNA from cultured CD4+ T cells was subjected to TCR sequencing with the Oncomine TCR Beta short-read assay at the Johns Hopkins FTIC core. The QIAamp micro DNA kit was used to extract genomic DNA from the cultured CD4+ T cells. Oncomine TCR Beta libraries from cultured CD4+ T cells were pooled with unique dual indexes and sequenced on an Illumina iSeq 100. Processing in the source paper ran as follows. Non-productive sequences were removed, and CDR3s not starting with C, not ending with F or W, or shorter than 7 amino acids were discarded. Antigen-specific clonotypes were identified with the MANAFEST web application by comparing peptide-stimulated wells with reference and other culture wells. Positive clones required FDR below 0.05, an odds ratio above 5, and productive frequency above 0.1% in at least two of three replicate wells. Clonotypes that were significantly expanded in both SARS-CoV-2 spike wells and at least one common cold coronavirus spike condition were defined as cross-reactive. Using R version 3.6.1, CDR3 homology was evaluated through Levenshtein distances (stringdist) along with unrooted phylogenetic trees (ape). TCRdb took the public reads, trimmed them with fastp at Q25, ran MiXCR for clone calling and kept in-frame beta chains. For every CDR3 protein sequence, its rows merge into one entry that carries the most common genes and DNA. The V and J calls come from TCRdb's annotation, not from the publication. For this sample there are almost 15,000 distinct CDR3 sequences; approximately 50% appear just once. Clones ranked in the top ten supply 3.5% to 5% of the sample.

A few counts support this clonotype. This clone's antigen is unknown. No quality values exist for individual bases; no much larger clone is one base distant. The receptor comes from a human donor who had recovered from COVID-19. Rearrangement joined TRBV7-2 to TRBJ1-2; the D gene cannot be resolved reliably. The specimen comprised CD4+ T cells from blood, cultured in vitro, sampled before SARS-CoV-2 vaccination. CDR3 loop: CASSLARQATTTRGYTF. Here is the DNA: TGTGCCAGCAGCCTCGCCCGACAAGCTACCACCACGAGGGGCTACACCTTC.